The 21 T cell receptor beta chains below all came from one sample that was sequenced in a study of molecular identifiers for immune sequencing clone quantification. TCRdb re-called the PCR reads through MiXCR, storing one row per CDR3 protein. The table shows more than 70,000 distinct CDR3 sequences, with roughly 23% occurring only once. Sequencing was carried out using naive CD8+ T cells from blood, with Jurkat cell RNA spiked in. As to subset: FACS-sorted CD8+CD4-CCR7+CD45RA+ naive T cells. Receptor source: a human donor in good health. Some libraries in this study had Jurkat cell RNA spiked in.

V and J are TRBV5-1 and TRBJ2-7; 12 bases are a match to TRBD2. This CDR3 is 16 amino acids long. The V and J ends lost 4 bases and 3 bases, in that order; junction bases with no gene match: 8. Germline-derived CDR1 and CDR2 are SGHRS and YFSETQ. For the CDR3, the DNA is TGCGCCAGCAGCGGGATGACTAGCGGGGGCCTCTACGAGCAGTACTTC. This translates into CASSGMTSGGLYEQYF.

This clonotype was seen a handful of times. V and J are TRBV11-2 and TRBJ1-6; D is ambiguous. This CDR3 region has 17 residues. V dropped 1 base and J dropped 3 bases, with 13 bases sitting between them. Germline V gene lookup returns CDR1 SGHAT and CDR2 FQNNGV. CDR3 residues: CASSLGYGSFYNSPLHF. The CDR3 coding sequence is TGTGCCAGCAGCTTAGGGTATGGCAGCTTCTATAATTCACCCCTCCACTTT.

This clonotype has just a few counts. The DNA is left out, because the CDR3 cannot be placed on it with certainty; the CDR3 is given as TCRdb lists it. The gene calls are TRBV7-5 and TRBJ1-5; the D call TRBD1 from the table was never checked on the DNA. TRBV7-5 is marked as a pseudogene. The CDR3 length is 23 residues, termini included. The CDR3 sequence: CISVPEAFLWGRPPSVENQPQHF.

In this sample, this clonotype turned up many times. The chain joins TRBV2 to TRBJ2-4, with 9 bases identical to TRBD1. The trim removed 8 bases at V and 5 bases at J, leaving 13 bases unmatched. CDR3 length: 16 amino acids. Germline V CDR1 and CDR2: SNHLY, FYNNEI. DNA of the CDR3: TGTGCCAGCTACCGACAGATCAGACAGGGGGAAAACATTCAGTACTTC. Translated: CASYRQIRQGENIQYF.

There are many counts of this clonotype. The rearrangement uses TRBV29-1 and TRBJ2-1; TRBD2 matches at 8 bases. The CDR3 has 15 residues. Germline CDR1 and CDR2: SQVTM and ANQGSEA. The junction had 9 bases not matched to a gene; V was cut back by 4 bases and J by 4 bases. The chain's CDR3 is CSVALRGGRYNEQFF. CDR3 in DNA: TGCAGCGTTGCCCTTCGGGGGGGCAGGTACAATGAGCAGTTCTTC.

This clonotype was recorded many times. This chain links TRBV5-1 with TRBJ2-1; 13 bases map to TRBD2. With 4 bases clipped from V and 14 bases from J, the junction kept 9 bases outside the gene matches. Germline CDR1 reads SGHRS; CDR2 reads YFSETQ. The CDR3 is 14 residues long. The CDR3 here is CASSTGTSGIAEFF. CDR3 bases: TGCGCCAGCAGCACTGGGACTAGCGGGATAGCAGAGTTCTTC. Full variable domain (missing parts from reference TRBV5-1 and TRBJ2-1): KAGVTQTPRYLIKTRGQQVTLSCSPISGHRSVSWYQQTPGQGLQFLFEYFSETQRNKGNFPGRFSGRQFSNSRSEMNVSTLELGDSALYLCASSTGTSGIAEFFGPGTRLTVL.

Points on this clonotype: This may come from a read error, since a much larger clone is one base off. The genes are TRBV30 and TRBJ1-1, with D hard to call. The CDR3 covers 13 residues. Looked up from germline, CDR1 is GTSNPN and CDR2 is SVGIG (reference sequence). Trimming took 3 bases from V and 4 from J, leaving 12 bases between them. CDR3 coding DNA: TGTGCCTGGAGGGTGCCGGGAGCCACTGAAGCTTTCTTT. The encoded protein is CAWRVPGATEAFF.

V gene TRBV27 combines with J gene TRBJ2-7; tentative D call: TRBD1 (7 bases). CDR1 is MNHEY and CDR2 is SMNVEV in the germline V gene (reference sequence). This CDR3 has 13 amino acids. Trimming took 6 bases from V and 6 from J, leaving 15 bases between them. The CDR3 DNA sequence: TGTGCCAGCAGCCCCGGAGGGGGCCTCGAGCAGTACTTC. As protein: CASSPGGGLEQYF.

This clonotype was counted ten times or more. The chain joins TRBV2 to TRBJ2-2; D perhaps matches TRBD1 (6 bases). The CDR3 spans 14 residues. CDR1 is SNHLY and CDR2 is FYNNEI in the germline V gene. V was trimmed by 5 bases and J by 2 bases, leaving 9 bases between them. This CDR3 is CASSRDTNTGELFF. CDR3 coding DNA: TGTGCCAGCAGTAGGGACACCAACACCGGGGAGCTGTTTTTT.

Ten or more counts support this clonotype. This chain uses TRBV4-3 with TRBJ2-1; TRBD2 might be the D (5 bases). V was shortened by 0 bases and J by 4 bases, with 13 bases between the two germline ends. This CDR3 comprises 16 residues. The germline V gene has CDR1 LGHNA and CDR2 YSLEER. DNA of the CDR3: TGCGCCAGCAGCCAAGAGATCGAGGGAGAATACAATGAGCAGTTCTTC. This sequence encodes CASSQEIEGEYNEQFF.

This clonotype was seen repeatedly, ten times or more. This chain links TRBV29-1 with TRBJ1-1; the D gene is possibly TRBD1 (6 bases). CDR1 is SQVTM and CDR2 is ANQGSEA in the germline V gene. This CDR3 is 14 amino acids long. Trimming took off 0 bases at V and 1 base at J, with 9 bases between the two ends. For the CDR3, the DNA is TGCAGCGTTGAAGACCTACAGGGGAACACTGAAGCTTTCTTT. It is translated as CSVEDLQGNTEAFF. Supplemented by reference TRBV29-1 and TRBJ1-1, the full variable domain reads SAVISQKPSRDICQRGTSLTIQCQVDSQVTMMFWYRQQPGQSLTLIATANQGSEATYESGFVIDKFPISRPNLTFSTLTVSNMSPEDSSIYLCSVEDLQGNTEAFFGQGTRLTVV.

This clonotype was seen a handful of times. The chain recombines TRBV29-1 with TRBJ2-2, with TRBD1 identical over 8 bases. The CDR3 is 17 residues long. From germline, CDR1 is SQVTM and CDR2 ANQGSEA. V lost 3 bases to trimming and J lost 4 bases; unmatched junction nucleotides: 13. The CDR3 loop is CSVEGTSDRGATGELFF. For the CDR3, the DNA is TGCAGCGTTGAGGGCACCTCAGACAGGGGTGCCACCGGGGAGCTGTTTTTT.

The rearrangement uses TRBV2 and TRBJ2-7; perhaps D is TRBD1 or TRBD2 (5 bases each). CDR1 is SNHLY and CDR2 is FYNNEI in the germline V gene. CDR3 size: 17 residues. Trimming took 7 bases from V and 4 from J, leaving 26 bases between them. CDR3 DNA sequence: TGTGCCAGCACCGCCTCCTTTGCCGGGGCCAGAGGTTACGAGCAGTACTTC. Translated: CASTASFAGARGYEQYF.

The sample holds many counts of this clonotype. The chain employs TRBV20-1 and TRBJ2-7; a possible D gene is TRBD2 (5 bases). Per the germline V gene, CDR1 is DFQATT and CDR2 is SNEGSKA (reference sequence). V shed 5 bases and J shed 0 bases, with 11 bases lying between them. CDR3 length: 13 amino acids. CDR3 sequence: CSAWRATSYEQYF. The CDR3 DNA reads as TGCAGTGCTTGGCGGGCGACCTCCTACGAGCAGTACTTC.

This clonotype has ten or more counts. This chain links TRBV3-1 with TRBJ1-1; the D gene is possibly TRBD1 (5 bases). Trimming cost V 2 bases and J 3 bases, with 16 bases left between them. The germline gives CDR1 LGHDT, CDR2 YNNKEL (reference sequence). This CDR3 has 16 amino acids. The CDR3 region is CASSQSGQGVDTEAFF. The DNA for the CDR3 is TGTGCCAGCAGCCAATCTGGGCAGGGTGTGGACACTGAAGCTTTCTTT. Drawing the rest from reference TRBV3-1 and TRBJ1-1, the complete variable domain is DTAVSQTPKYLVTQMGNDKSIKCEQNLGHDTMYWYKQDSKKFLKIMFSYNNKELIINETVPNRFSPKSPDKAHLNLHINSLELGDSAVYFCASSQSGQGVDTEAFFGQGTRLTVV.

This clonotype was counted only a few times. V is TRBV6-2 or TRBV6-3 and J is TRBJ1-3; weak D call: TRBD1 (5 bases). Deletions cut 8 bases from V and 0 bases from J, with 17 bases between. The CDR3 sequence is 16 residues long. The germline V gene encodes CDR1 MNHEY and CDR2 SVGEGT. The CDR3 DNA follows: TGTGCCAGCTGCACAAGGGACGGCAGCTCTGGAAACACCATATATTTT. Residues: CASCTRDGSSGNTIYF.

J is TRBJ2-7 and V is TRBV7-8; D unclear. This CDR3 region has 14 residues. V was clipped by 2 bases and J by 0 bases, with 8 bases between them. Germline values: CDR1 SGHVS, CDR2 FQNEAQ. The CDR3 region has the DNA TGTGCCAGCAGCTTAATTCAGCTCTCCTACGAGCAGTACTTC. As protein: CASSLIQLSYEQYF.

A note on this clonotype: This sequence may be a read error, since a much larger clone differs from it by one base. The rearrangement joins TRBV7-4 to TRBJ2-1; D remains ambiguous. The CDR3 loop spans 15 amino acids. CDR1 is SGHVT and CDR2 is SQSDAQ in the germline V gene. The CDR3 DNA follows: TGTGCCAGCGGCTTTAGGCACAGCTCCTACAATGAGCAGTTCTTC. Protein: CASGFRHSSYNEQFF.

As for this clonotype: A much larger clone lies a single base off, so this may be a read error. This chain uses TRBV20-1 with TRBJ2-1; 11 bases match TRBD2. The length of the CDR3 is 15 residues. Germline-derived CDR1 and CDR2 are DFQATT and SNEGSKA (reference sequence). CDR3 in amino acids: CSAWLAGGSYSEQFF. CDR3 in DNA: TGCAGTGCCTGGCTAGCGGGGGGCTCCTACAGTGAGCAGTTCTTC.

Points on this clonotype: Possible read error: a much larger clone is one base away. The chain has TRBV14 and TRBJ2-7; TRBD1 might be the D (6 bases). This CDR3 is 14 amino acids long. Germline-derived CDR1 and CDR2 are SGHDN and FVKESK. The CDR3 loop reads CASRQHPRGYEQYF. The CDR3 DNA reads as TGTGCCAGCCGCCAACACCCCAGGGGCTACGAGCAGTACTTC. The full variable domain, completed using reference TRBV14 and TRBJ2-7, is EAGVTQFPSHSVIEKGQTVTLRCDPISGHDNLYWYRRVMGKEIKFLLHFVKESKQDESGMPNNRFLAERTGGTYSTLKVQPAELEDSGVYFCASRQHPRGYEQYFGPGTRLTVT.

Notes on this clonotype: This may come from a read error, since a much larger clone is one base off. This chain uses TRBV7-9 with TRBJ1-1, with TRBD1 matching over 10 bases. Per the germline V gene, CDR1 is SEHNR and CDR2 is FQNEAQ (reference sequence). V trimming: 11 bases; J trimming: 4 bases; junction bases outside the gene matches: 7. The CDR3 is 13 residues long. The CDR3 here is CAGEGQGSTEAFF. In nucleotides, the CDR3 is TGTGCCGGGGAGGGACAGGGGAGCACTGAAGCTTTCTTT.